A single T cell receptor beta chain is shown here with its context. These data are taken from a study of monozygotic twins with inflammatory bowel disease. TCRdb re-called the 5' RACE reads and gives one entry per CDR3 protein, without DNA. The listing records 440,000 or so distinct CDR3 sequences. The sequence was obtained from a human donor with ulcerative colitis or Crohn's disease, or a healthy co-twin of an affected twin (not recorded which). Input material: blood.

The CDR3 is CASSPSEGPIYGYTF. The genes are TRBV4-1 and TRBJ1-2. The CDR3 covers 15 residues. Germline lookup yields CDR1 MGHRA and CDR2 YSYEKL.